One and the same sample provided the 31 T cell receptor beta chains below, sequenced in a study of neurological immune-mediated disorders. Specified time point: longitudinal time-point 3. One entry per CDR3 protein, called by TCRdb with MiXCR from the 5' RACE reads. The table lists roughly 50,000 distinct CDR3 sequences, roughly 13% of them singletons, with around 10% in the top ten. Sequencing was carried out using PBMCs. These TCRs come from a male donor with HTLV-1-associated myelopathy (HAM/TSP).

This clonotype occurred many times. The rearrangement links TRBV12-3 or TRBV12-4 to TRBJ2-1; TRBD2 matches 9 bases. This CDR3 is 16 amino acids long. V shed 1 base, J shed 2 bases, and the junction held 3 bases outside the gene matches. DNA of the CDR3: TGTGCCAGCAGTTTAGAAAGCGGGGGGCCCTACAATGAGCAGTTCTTC. As protein: CASSLESGGPYNEQFF.

This clonotype was recorded many times. J is TRBJ2-2 and V is TRBV20-1; D possibly uses TRBD1 or TRBD2 (5 bases each). The CDR3 loop spans 13 amino acids. Germline assignment: CDR1 DFQATT and CDR2 SNEGSKA (reference sequence). The germline V and J ends were trimmed by 5 bases and 7 bases, with 14 bases remaining between them. In DNA, the CDR3 is TGCAGTGCTCAGGGTCGGGACCTCGGGGAGCTGTTTTTT. The encoded protein is CSAQGRDLGELFF.

This clonotype occurred many times. The V gene is TRBV7-6, the J gene TRBJ2-5; 12 bases align to TRBD2. The CDR3 is 16 residues long. After removal of 4 bases from V and 0 bases from J, the junction contained 3 bases not matched to a gene. Germline V gene sequence: CDR1 SGHVS, CDR2 FNYEAQ. CDR3 amino acids: CASSYRLAGDQETQYF. The CDR3 nucleotides read TGTGCCAGCAGCTATCGACTAGCGGGGGACCAAGAGACCCAGTACTTC.

This clonotype occurred many times. J is TRBJ1-5 and V is TRBV7-2, with TRBD1 matching 7 bases. With V trimmed by 4 bases and J by 6 bases, 9 bases remained unmatched. This CDR3 spans 15 amino acids. The germline CDR1 and CDR2 sequences are SGHTA and FQGNSA. The CDR3 loop is CASSWAGGSGQPQHF. The CDR3 DNA follows: TGTGCCAGCAGCTGGGCAGGGGGGAGTGGTCAGCCCCAGCATTTT.

This clonotype has ten or more counts. The chain has TRBV20-1 and TRBJ1-5, with D maybe TRBD1 (5 bases). The CDR3 is 13 amino acids. V lost 3 bases and J 5 bases, leaving 11 bases between the germline ends. Germline V CDR1 and CDR2: DFQATT, SNEGSKA (reference sequence). The CDR3 DNA reads as TGCAGTGCTAGCGGGGGGTTAGATCAGCCCCAGCATTTT. Amino acid sequence: CSASGGLDQPQHF.

In its sample, this clonotype was seen many times. The J gene is TRBJ2-7, the V gene TRBV4-3; either TRBD1 or TRBD2 may fit D (6 bases each). Trimming cost V 4 bases and J 13 bases, with 20 bases left between them. This CDR3 has 13 residues. Germline V lookup: CDR1 LGHNA, CDR2 YSLEER. The CDR3 here is CASSLKWGANLYF. The CDR3 nucleotides read TGCGCCAGCAGCCTCAAGTGGGGGGCGAACCTCTACTTC.

This clonotype was recorded many times. CDR3: CASSLSTDASTDTQYF. CDR3 sequence (DNA): TGTGCCAGCAGCTTATCGACTGACGCTAGCACAGATACGCAGTATTTT. The chain recombines TRBV7-6 with TRBJ2-3; D unresolved. Germline assignment: CDR1 SGHVS and CDR2 FNYEAQ. There are 16 residues in the CDR3. V shed 2 bases and J shed 0 bases, with 12 bases lying between them.

This clonotype has a count of ten or more. V usage is TRBV15 and J usage is TRBJ1-2, with D possibly being TRBD1 (5 bases). Germline CDR1 is LNHNV and CDR2 is YYDKDF (reference sequence). The CDR3 spans 16 residues. V lost 2 bases to trimming and J lost 6 bases, with 19 bases between them. The CDR3 here is CATSRSATWGMDGYTF. The CDR3 nucleotides read TGTGCCACCAGCAGATCCGCGACATGGGGGATGGATGGCTACACCTTC.

This clonotype was detected ten times or more. V and J are TRBV14 and TRBJ1-6; D is ambiguous. Germline assignment: CDR1 SGHDN and CDR2 FVKESK. CDR3 length: 14 residues. V shed 2 bases and J shed 6 bases, with 8 bases lying between them. For the CDR3, the DNA is TGTGCCAGCAGCCAACAGGCTTTTAATTCACCCCTCCACTTT. Its translation is CASSQQAFNSPLHF.

The chain joins TRBV20-1 to TRBJ2-2; 13 bases line up with TRBD2. Germline-derived CDR1 and CDR2 are DFQATT and SNEGSKA (reference sequence). V trimming: 0 bases; J trimming: 1 base; junction bases outside the gene matches: 2. The CDR3 has 17 amino acids. The DNA of the CDR3 is TGCAGTGCTAGAGAGGGACTAGCGGGGCGGAACACCGGGGAGCTGTTTTTT. As protein: CSAREGLAGRNTGELFF.

This clonotype was recorded at least ten times. The chain couples TRBV3-1 to TRBJ2-5; 8 positions match TRBD2. This CDR3 region has 14 residues. From germline, CDR1 is LGHDT and CDR2 YNNKEL (reference sequence). V lost 4 bases and J lost 2; bases outside the gene matches: 3. The CDR3 bases are TGTGCCAGCAGCCGGGGACTAGAACAAGAGACCCAGTACTTC. It codes for CASSRGLEQETQYF.

This clonotype has at least ten counts. The chain links TRBV10-3 to TRBJ2-3, with TRBD2 matching over 12 bases. V lost 5 bases and J lost 4; bases outside the gene matches: 7. The CDR3 loop spans 16 amino acids. Germline V gene lookup returns CDR1 ENHRY and CDR2 SYGVKD. CDR3 coding DNA: TGTGCCATCAGTAAACTAGCGGGGGGCACCGCAGATACGCAGTATTTT. Its protein is CAISKLAGGTADTQYF.

This clonotype was observed at least ten times. DNA for the CDR3: TGTGCCAGCAGCCCCGACAGGGGATCGGCCGGGGAGCTGTTTTTT. Translated, it gives CASSPDRGSAGELFF. This chain joins TRBV7-9 and TRBJ2-2, with TRBD1 matching over 8 bases. V shed 5 bases and J 6 bases; nucleotides not matched to a gene: 8. Germline CDR1 reads SEHNR; CDR2 reads FQNEAQ (reference sequence). The CDR3 totals 15 residues.

This clonotype was counted at least ten times. This sequence joins TRBV20-1 and TRBJ2-4, with a tentative D call TRBD1 (5 bases). The CDR3 spans 14 residues. In germline, CDR1 is DFQATT, CDR2 SNEGSKA (reference sequence). Trimming took off 0 bases at V and 0 bases at J, with 6 bases between the two ends. CDR3 sequence: CSARETEAKNIQYF. Here the CDR3 DNA reads TGCAGTGCTAGAGAGACAGAAGCCAAAAACATTCAGTACTTC.

This clonotype came up many times. The chain recombines TRBV20-1 with TRBJ1-1; 7 positions agree with TRBD1. The CDR3 is 15 amino acids. In germline, CDR1 is DFQATT, CDR2 SNEGSKA (reference sequence). Losses at the gene ends were 1 base for V and 2 bases for J; bases not matched to a gene: 7. DNA for the CDR3: TGCAGTGCTAGAGTGTGGGACAGAGGAAACACTGAAGCTTTCTTT. It codes for CSARVWDRGNTEAFF.

Note on this clonotype: A read error may account for a junction end that differs from germline. This chain joins TRBV2 and TRBJ1-1; D gene ambiguous. Germline CDR1 is SNHLY and CDR2 is FYNNEI. The CDR3 totals 14 residues. CDR3 residues: CVSKGRTLNTEAFF. CDR3 nucleotide sequence: TGTGTCAGCAAAGGCCGTACATTGAACACTGAAGCTTTCTTT.

This clonotype was seen ten or more times. This chain connects TRBV6-6 to TRBJ2-2; no clear D gene. Germline-derived CDR1 and CDR2 are MNHNY and SVGAGI (reference sequence). This CDR3 is 14 amino acids long. Trimming took 5 bases from V and 4 from J, leaving 11 bases between them. CDR3 coding DNA: TGTGCCAGCAGTCCAACAGAGACCACCGGGGAGCTGTTTTTT. Protein sequence: CASSPTETTGELFF.

This clonotype showed up many times. V is TRBV5-1 and J is TRBJ2-3; the D gene could be TRBD1 or TRBD2 (5 bases each). This CDR3 is built from 13 residues. Trimming shortened V by 5 bases and J by 2 bases, and 9 bases separated the two germline ends. Germline assignment: CDR1 SGHRS and CDR2 YFSETQ. This chain's CDR3 is CASSRDDTDTQYF. The CDR3 DNA reads TGCGCCAGCAGTAGGGACGACACAGATACGCAGTATTTT.

This clonotype has more than one count but fewer than ten. The V call is TRBV7-2, the J call TRBJ1-1, with 9 bases aligning to TRBD1. This CDR3 is 17 amino acids long. The V gene end was trimmed by 2 bases and the J gene end by 0 bases; junction bases not matched to a gene: 7. CDR1 is SGHTA, CDR2 FQGNSA, per germline. This chain's CDR3 is CASSLLGTGMLNTEAFF. CDR3 DNA sequence: TGTGCCAGCAGCTTATTGGGGACAGGGATGCTGAACACTGAAGCTTTCTTT.

The table lists this clonotype with many counts. The chain recombines TRBV14 with TRBJ2-2; D remains unclear. V was shortened by 0 bases and J by 4 bases, with 6 bases between the two germline ends. This CDR3 is 14 amino acids long. Germline CDR1 and CDR2: SGHDN and FVKESK. The CDR3 coding sequence is TGTGCCAGCAGCCAAGATCTAAGCACCGGGGAGCTGTTTTTT. This sequence encodes CASSQDLSTGELFF.

This clonotype was recorded many times. The rearrangement links TRBV28 to TRBJ1-2; a weak D match, TRBD1 (6 bases). There are 14 residues in the CDR3. The germline gives CDR1 MDHEN, CDR2 SYDVKM. V was cut by 6 bases and J by 7 bases, with 18 bases left in between. The CDR3 sequence is CASRERAGDPGYTF. The CDR3 nucleotides are TGTGCCAGCAGGGAAAGGGCAGGGGACCCTGGCTACACCTTC.

This clonotype was recorded a few times. This chain joins TRBV20-1 and TRBJ2-3, with a tentative D call TRBD2 (6 bases). Trimming left V 5 bases short and J 1 base short, with 10 bases between. The length of the CDR3 is 13 residues. CDR1 is DFQATT, CDR2 SNEGSKA, per germline (reference sequence). The CDR3 DNA reads TGCAGTGCTGCGTGGGAGGGCACAGATACGCAGTATTTT. Translating it yields CSAAWEGTDTQYF.

This clonotype was seen at least ten times. The V gene is TRBV7-2, the J gene TRBJ1-1; 11 bases align to TRBD1. With V trimmed by 5 bases and J by 10 bases, 9 bases remained unmatched. The CDR3 runs to 14 residues. CDR1 is SGHTA, CDR2 FQGNSA, per germline. CDR3 DNA: TGTGCCAGCAGCCCCGAAGGACAGGGGGCCGGAGCTTTCTTT. Amino acids: CASSPEGQGAGAFF.

This clonotype was picked up many times. The chain recombines TRBV7-9 with TRBJ2-5; no clear D gene. Germline assignment: CDR1 SEHNR and CDR2 FQNEAQ (reference sequence). Trimming pared 5 bases from V and 5 bases from J, leaving 18 bases between. This CDR3 contains 15 residues. The CDR3 protein is CASSTRTPLRETQYF. DNA of the CDR3: TGTGCCAGCAGCACCCGGACGCCTCTCCGGGAGACCCAGTACTTC.

The genes are TRBV18 and TRBJ1-1; D is unresolved. V was clipped by 4 bases and J by 5 bases, with 14 bases between them. This CDR3 has 14 residues. Germline V gene sequence: CDR1 KGHSH, CDR2 LQKENI. The CDR3 is CASSLPGARTEAFF. CDR3 in DNA: TGTGCCAGCTCACTGCCGGGAGCCCGAACTGAAGCTTTCTTT.

This clonotype has just a few counts. The V and J genes are TRBV3-1 and TRBJ1-5; 8 nucleotides align to TRBD1. The germline V gene has CDR1 LGHDT and CDR2 YNNKEL (reference sequence). The V gene end was trimmed by 4 bases and the J gene end by 5 bases; junction bases not matched to a gene: 4. The CDR3 is 14 residues long. DNA of the CDR3: TGTGCCAGCAGCCCCGCAGGGGGCTATCAGCCCCAGCATTTT. Its protein product is CASSPAGGYQPQHF.

Many counts were recorded for this clonotype. The rearrangement joins TRBV28 to TRBJ1-1; D might be TRBD1 (5 bases). The V and J ends lost 3 bases and 11 bases respectively, with 10 bases between them. The CDR3 spans 11 residues. CDR1 and CDR2 from the germline V gene are MDHEN and SYDVKM. The CDR3 spells CASSLAGKAFF. CDR3 bases: TGTGCCAGCAGTTTGGCAGGGAAGGCTTTCTTT.

This clonotype has ten or more counts. In DNA, the CDR3 is TGCAGTGCTAGGCCGGGACTAGGCTACGAGCAGTACTTC. Its translation: CSARPGLGYEQYF. The rearrangement links TRBV20-1 to TRBJ2-7; TRBD2 matches at 8 bases. V was pared by 3 bases and J by 3 bases, with 4 bases of the junction left unmatched. Germline-derived CDR1 and CDR2 are DFQATT and SNEGSKA (reference sequence). The CDR3 has 13 residues.

The V gene is TRBV19, the J gene TRBJ1-5; possibly TRBD1 for D (6 bases). Germline CDR1 is LNHDA and CDR2 is SQIVND (reference sequence). The CDR3 has 15 amino acids. V was cut by 3 bases and J by 3 bases, with 12 bases left in between. For the CDR3, the DNA is TGTGCCAGTAGTATCGGGGGCCTGGTCAATCAGCCCCAGCATTTT. Amino acid sequence: CASSIGGLVNQPQHF.

This clonotype appeared a few times. A junction boundary mismatches the germline segment, possibly from a read error. This chain uses TRBV9 with TRBJ1-5; the D gene is possibly TRBD1 (6 bases). The CDR3 extends over 15 amino acids. Per germline, CDR1 SGDLS and CDR2 YYNGEE. The chain's CDR3 is CASSPGQKDNRPQHF. CDR3 DNA sequence: TGTGCCAGCAGCCCTGGACAGAAGGACAATCGGCCCCAGCATTTT.

This clonotype was seen many times. V gene TRBV5-1 combines with J gene TRBJ1-2, with D perhaps matching TRBD1 (5 bases). This CDR3 spans 14 amino acids. V shed 2 bases and J shed 0 bases, with 8 bases lying between them. Germline V gene lookup returns CDR1 SGHRS and CDR2 YFSETQ. The CDR3 sequence: CASSFGGSNYGYTF. CDR3 DNA sequence: TGCGCCAGCAGCTTTGGGGGATCTAACTATGGCTACACCTTC.